The 21 T cell receptor beta chains presented below share a single source sample, sequenced in a study of cytomegalovirus exposure and HLA in healthy donors. The PCR made use of 60 Vbeta and 13 Jbeta primers. Assay: immunoSEQ multiplex PCR; the TCRdb copy retains only in-frame clones and omits some. The sample lists under 200,000 clones, 80% seen once, with 1% in the top ten. Specimen: PBMCs. The receptors shown here come from a woman in her 50s in good health and CMV-seropositive.

Regarding this clone: Within the sample, other DNA sequences also encode this same CDR3. This chain uses TRBV7-2 with TRBJ2-5; 9 bases fit TRBD1. The CDR3 is 14 amino acids. The V segment lost 0 bases and the J segment 4 bases; nucleotides outside the gene matches: 0. Germline CDR1 SGHTA, CDR2 FQGNSA. The CDR3 DNA follows: TGTGCCAGCAGCTTAGCGGGACAGGGAGAGACCCAGTACTTC. It encodes CASSLAGQGETQYF. Drawing the rest from reference TRBV7-2 and TRBJ2-5, the complete variable domain is GAGVSQSPSNKVTEKGKDVELRCDPISGHTALYWYRQSLGQGLEFLIYFQGNSAPDKSGLPSDRFSAERTGGSVSTLTIQRTQQEDSAVYLCASSLAGQGETQYFGPGTRLLVL.

The chain carries TRBV5-1 and TRBJ1-5; D call uncertain. The CDR3 covers 16 residues. Trimming removed 5 bases at V and 2 bases at J, with 17 bases between. Germline CDR1 is SGHRS and CDR2 is YFSETQ. DNA for the CDR3: TGCGCCAGCAGAGAATTCCCGTCGGAGGGCAATCAGCCCCAGCATTTT. Residues: CASREFPSEGNQPQHF.

The CDR3 region has the DNA TGTGCCAGCAGTTTCTTCAGGGGACGGGAACTGTTTTTT. Translated: CASSFFRGRELFF. The chain couples TRBV28 to TRBJ1-4; D is perhaps TRBD1 (6 bases). V lost 3 bases to trimming and J lost 12 bases, with 14 bases between them. The CDR3 covers 13 residues. CDR1 MDHEN and CDR2 SYDVKM come from the germline V gene.

This clone occurred a few times. This chain links TRBV6-4 with TRBJ1-1; possibly TRBD1 for D (5 bases). The CDR3 runs 14 residues. V lost 6 bases, J lost 1 base, and 12 bases lay in between. Looked up from germline, CDR1 is MRHNA and CDR2 is SNTAGT. The CDR3 DNA reads TGTGCCAGCAGCTCAGACAGAACGAACACTGAAGCTTTCTTT. This sequence encodes CASSSDRTNTEAFF.

The V call is TRBV4-1, the J call TRBJ2-3; TRBD2 is a possible D gene (5 bases). CDR1 MGHRA and CDR2 YSYEKL come from the germline V gene. V lost 0 bases and J lost 5, with 12 bases in between. The CDR3 is 15 residues long. Here the CDR3 DNA reads TGCGCCAGCAGCCAAGATCCGGGGAGTTTAGATACGCAGTATTTT. It is translated as CASSQDPGSLDTQYF.

This chain joins TRBV5-6 and TRBJ2-7; 9 bases agree with TRBD1. This CDR3 has 16 residues. V was pared by 0 bases and J by 2 bases, with 6 bases of the junction left unmatched. CDR1 and CDR2 from the germline V gene are SGHDT and YYEEEE. The CDR3 nucleotides are TGTGCCAGCAGCTTGGCGGTAGGGACAGGGACCTACGAGCAGTACTTC. Encoded protein: CASSLAVGTGTYEQYF.

The chain has TRBV7-8 and TRBJ1-1, with 10 nucleotides matching TRBD1. The CDR3 contains 16 residues. V lost 5 bases to trimming and J lost 4 bases; unmatched junction nucleotides: 10. CDR1 is SGHVS and CDR2 is FQNEAQ in the germline V gene. The CDR3 sequence: CASSPGTGALLTEAFF. The CDR3 region has the DNA TGTGCCAGCAGCCCAGGGACAGGGGCCCTACTCACTGAAGCTTTCTTT.

J is TRBJ2-5 and V is TRBV27; the D is unclear. CDR3 length: 16 amino acids. V was cut by 8 bases and J by 2 bases, with 21 bases left in between. From germline, CDR1 is MNHEY and CDR2 SMNVEV (reference sequence). The DNA of the CDR3 is TGTGCCAGCTCTCACCATTCCCTGCGGAAACAAGAGACCCAGTACTTC. It yields the protein CASSHHSLRKQETQYF.

V and J are TRBV29-1 and TRBJ1-1, with 7 bases identical to TRBD1. The CDR3 extends over 11 amino acids. The germline CDR1 and CDR2 sequences are SQVTM and ANQGSEA. Unmatched junction bases numbered 6, after V lost 7 bases and J lost 7 bases. The CDR3 loop is CSAQGSIEAFF. Written as DNA, the CDR3 is TGCAGCGCACAGGGGAGCATTGAAGCTTTCTTT.

The V call is TRBV19, the J call TRBJ1-2, with a possible D match to TRBD1 (6 bases). V lost 0 bases and J 4 bases, leaving 15 bases between the germline ends. Germline CDR1 LNHDA, CDR2 SQIVND (reference sequence). This CDR3 spans 16 amino acids. The CDR3 region has the DNA TGTGCCAGTAGTATAGAATACAGGGTGTACGGCTATGGCTACACCTTC. Its translation is CASSIEYRVYGYGYTF.

V and J are TRBV7-9 and TRBJ2-5, with D tentatively TRBD1 (6 bases). This CDR3 is 12 amino acids long. Germline V gene lookup returns CDR1 SEHNR and CDR2 FQNEAQ (reference sequence). Trimming removed 4 bases from V and 13 bases from J, with 16 bases in between. The CDR3 DNA follows: TGTGCCAGCAGCTCTGGACAGAGCCCTTGGTACTTC. Residues: CASSSGQSPWYF.

V usage is TRBV27 and J usage is TRBJ2-7; 13 bases map to TRBD2. This CDR3 has 18 residues. From germline, CDR1 is MNHEY and CDR2 SMNVEV (reference sequence). Trimming at V came to 4 bases and at J to 7 bases, leaving 16 bases not matched to a gene. The CDR3 spells CASSSRGLAGRDLGEQYF. Written as DNA, the CDR3 is TGTGCCAGCAGTTCCCGGGGACTAGCGGGACGTGATCTGGGAGAGCAGTACTTC.

The CDR3 loop reads CASRTGQGGFRTEAFF. The CDR3 coding sequence is TGTGCCAGCAGAACCGGACAGGGAGGTTTCAGAACTGAAGCTTTCTTT. The chain has TRBV11-1 and TRBJ1-1, with 8 bases fitting TRBD1. Germline-derived CDR1 and CDR2 are SGHAT and FQDESV (reference sequence). V shed 6 bases, J shed 5 bases, and the junction held 14 bases outside the gene matches. The CDR3 loop spans 16 amino acids.

The chain recombines TRBV7-2 with TRBJ2-1, with 9 positions matching TRBD2. Germline CDR1 is SGHTA and CDR2 is FQGNSA. With V trimmed by 7 bases and J by 2 bases, 6 bases remained unmatched. The CDR3 loop spans 15 amino acids. CDR3 sequence: CASITGTSTYNEQFF. The CDR3 nucleotides read TGTGCCAGCATCACCGGGACTAGCACCTACAATGAGCAGTTCTTC.

J is TRBJ2-3 and V is TRBV6-4; D call uncertain. Germline loops: CDR1 MRHNA, CDR2 SNTAGT. V shed 6 bases and J shed 4 bases, with 14 bases lying between them. The CDR3 consists of 14 residues. The DNA for the CDR3 is TGTGCCAGCAGCCCGAACTACGCGGCAGATACGCAGTATTTT. Protein: CASSPNYAADTQYF.

The chain joins TRBV9 to TRBJ2-1, with D possibly TRBD2 on 6 matching bases. Germline V CDR1 and CDR2: SGDLS, YYNGEE. Trimming took 3 bases from V and 0 from J, leaving 13 bases between them. The CDR3 has 16 amino acids. In DNA, the CDR3 is TGTGCCAGCAGCGCCCACCCGCGGGGCTCCTACAATGAGCAGTTCTTC. Amino acids: CASSAHPRGSYNEQFF.

The rearrangement links TRBV27 to TRBJ1-1; D gene unclear. Per germline, CDR1 MNHEY and CDR2 SMNVEV (reference sequence). With 7 bases removed from V and 6 bases from J, the gap between germline ends came to 24 bases. CDR3 length: 16 amino acids. DNA of the CDR3: TGTGCCAGCAAGCTAAACTTGGTCGGCGTCGGGGCTGAAGCTTTCTTT. This sequence encodes CASKLNLVGVGAEAFF.

On this clone: This sample includes further DNA sequences coding for the same CDR3. The gene calls are TRBV6-6 and TRBJ2-4; TRBD2 might be the D (6 bases). The CDR3 spans 16 residues. CDR1 is MNHNY and CDR2 is SVGAGI in the germline V gene (reference sequence). V was cut by 4 bases and J by 8 bases, with 21 bases left in between. The CDR3 protein is CASSSPTGTPRDIQYF. CDR3 coding DNA: TGTGCCAGCAGTTCTCCCACCGGGACTCCGAGGGACATTCAGTACTTC.

DNA for the CDR3: TGTGCCAGCAGTCTATGGGGATGGGGGAGCGGGACTGGTAATGAGCAGTTCTTC. Translated: CASSLWGWGSGTGNEQFF. The chain links TRBV27 to TRBJ2-1; 7 bases fit TRBD2. The ends lost 5 bases at V and 7 bases at J; junction bases unmatched: 20. This CDR3 region has 18 residues. Germline V gene data show CDR1 as MNHEY and CDR2 as SMNVEV (reference sequence).

The chain links TRBV19 to TRBJ1-2, with 8 bases aligning to TRBD1. Germline V lookup: CDR1 LNHDA, CDR2 SQIVND (reference sequence). This CDR3 region has 13 residues. V lost 3 bases to trimming and J lost 8 bases; unmatched junction nucleotides: 5. The CDR3 spells CASSMGRQGGYTF. The CDR3 region has the DNA TGTGCCAGTAGTATGGGACGACAGGGGGGCTACACCTTC.

The V gene is TRBV19, the J gene TRBJ2-5, with 7 bases matching TRBD1. V trimming: 6 bases; J trimming: 7 bases; junction bases outside the gene matches: 8. Looked up from germline, CDR1 is LNHDA and CDR2 is SQIVND (reference sequence). There are 13 residues in the CDR3. DNA of the CDR3: TGTGCCAGTAGCCGTACAGGGGAAGGGACCCAGTACTTC. It specifies CASSRTGEGTQYF.